One sample yielded the 11 T cell receptor beta chains listed below, sequenced in a study of blood T cell repertoires in COVID-19. Only in-frame clones appear in the TCRdb table, and some are missing; sequencing was by immunoSEQ multiplex PCR. The sample comprises tens of thousands of clones, around 90% of which are singletons, and roughly 1.3% rests with the top ten. The specimen sequenced was peripheral blood. These receptor sequences come from a middle-aged woman with acute or convalescent COVID-19.

The chain joins TRBV5-4 to TRBJ1-3, with D possibly being TRBD1 (6 bases). With 5 bases removed from V and 0 bases from J, the gap between germline ends came to 12 bases. The germline V gene has CDR1 SGHNT and CDR2 YYREEE (reference sequence). The CDR3 spans 15 residues. The CDR3 sequence: CASRQGSSSGNTIYF. The CDR3 region has the DNA TGTGCCAGCAGACAGGGATCATCCTCTGGAAACACCATATATTTT.

This chain joins TRBV5-1 and TRBJ2-5, with D tentatively TRBD1 (6 bases). This CDR3 comprises 14 residues. Germline V gene lookup returns CDR1 SGHRS and CDR2 YFSETQ. Trimming left V 2 bases short and J 7 bases short, with 15 bases between. The CDR3: CASSFGYRVATQYF. The CDR3 DNA is TGCGCCAGCAGCTTTGGATACAGGGTTGCGACCCAGTACTTC.

This chain links TRBV10-3 with TRBJ2-1; TRBD2 matches 12 bases. Trimming took 7 bases from V and 8 from J; bases not matched to a gene: 12. The CDR3 has 16 residues. Looked up from germline, CDR1 is ENHRY and CDR2 is SYGVKD. CDR3 residues: CAIKGGNGLAGYEQFF. The CDR3 DNA is TGTGCCATCAAGGGGGGGAACGGACTAGCGGGGTATGAGCAGTTCTTC.

In its sample, this clone was seen a few times. The rearrangement links TRBV29-1 to TRBJ2-7; D unclear. This CDR3 comprises 14 residues. Trimming pared 7 bases from V and 0 bases from J, leaving 16 bases between. The germline V gene encodes CDR1 SQVTM and CDR2 ANQGSEA. CDR3 amino acids: CSGSVAASSYEQYF. CDR3 sequence (DNA): TGCAGCGGCTCCGTGGCCGCTAGCTCCTACGAGCAGTACTTC.

The chain uses TRBV5-4 and TRBJ2-1; TRBD2 matches 11 bases. The CDR3 runs to 18 residues. Germline V gene sequence: CDR1 SGHNT, CDR2 YYREEE (reference sequence). The ends lost 0 bases at V and 4 bases at J; junction bases unmatched: 9. The CDR3 DNA reads TGTGCCAGCAGCTTGGTTCCCACTAGCGGGGGCCATTACAATGAGCAGTTCTTC. Its protein product is CASSLVPTSGGHYNEQFF.

This chain links TRBV5-1 with TRBJ2-5; 13 bases are a match to TRBD2. With V trimmed by 3 bases and J by 4 bases, 6 bases remained unmatched. The CDR3 is made up of 16 amino acids. In germline, CDR1 is SGHRS, CDR2 YFSETQ. The CDR3 is CASSSGLAGRIETQYF. The CDR3 nucleotides read TGCGCCAGCAGCTCGGGACTAGCGGGGAGAATAGAGACCCAGTACTTC.

This clone was detected once. The chain is built from TRBV7-2 and TRBJ2-1; TRBD2 agrees at 10 bases. CDR1 SGHTA and CDR2 FQGNSA come from the germline V gene. With 2 bases clipped from V and 5 bases from J, the junction kept 3 bases outside the gene matches. The CDR3 extends over 15 amino acids. DNA of the CDR3: TGTGCCAGCAGCTTACAGCGGGGGGGAAACAATGAGCAGTTCTTC. The encoded protein is CASSLQRGGNNEQFF.

V is TRBV11-3 and J is TRBJ2-1; D is ambiguous. V lost 5 bases and J 8 bases, leaving 13 bases between the germline ends. The V gene's germline CDR1 is SGHNT and CDR2 YENEEA. This CDR3 contains 13 residues. The CDR3 sequence is CASSPIDRDEQFF. In DNA, the CDR3 is TGTGCCAGCAGCCCTATTGATCGGGATGAGCAGTTCTTC.

The chain uses TRBV4-1 and TRBJ2-2; TRBD1 might be the D (6 bases). V gave up 0 bases and J gave up 2 bases, with 10 bases separating them. Germline-derived CDR1 and CDR2 are MGHRA and YSYEKL. There are 16 residues in the CDR3. The CDR3 DNA sequence: TGCGCCAGCAGCCAAGATAGGGGGACCAACACCGGGGAGCTGTTTTTT. Protein sequence: CASSQDRGTNTGELFF.

The rearrangement links TRBV28 to TRBJ2-5; tentative D call: TRBD1 (7 bases). The germline V gene has CDR1 MDHEN and CDR2 SYDVKM. V was clipped by 7 bases and J by 2 bases, with 14 bases between them. The CDR3 consists of 14 residues. The CDR3 DNA reads as TGTGCCAGCAACCTGGGGGGACAGCAAGAGACCCAGTACTTC. Amino acid sequence: CASNLGGQQETQYF.

The chain's CDR3 is CASSVGGTAGGPEAFF. In DNA, the CDR3 is TGTGCCAGCAGCGTAGGCGGAACGGCAGGAGGGCCTGAAGCTTTCTTT. The V and J genes are TRBV9 and TRBJ1-1; D is uncertain. This CDR3 has 16 amino acids. V was cut by 0 bases and J by 6 bases, with 18 bases left in between. The germline CDR1 and CDR2 sequences are SGDLS and YYNGEE.